This T cell receptor beta chain was identified during a study of early T cells in non-severe SARS-CoV-2 infection (dated by TCRdb to 2020 to 2022). Regarding the complete study: TCR sequencing used bulk RNA from unsorted whole blood, so alpha and beta chains could not be paired.

According to the germline V gene, CDR1 reads SQVTM and CDR2 reads ANQGSEA. V loses 5 bases at its end and J loses 10 bases; junction bases beyond the gene matches: 4. The CDR3 measures 10 amino acids from cysteine to phenylalanine. The read is trimmed to its CDR3 DNA, 30 bases read in frame from base 1. This was a case-control study nested in a cohort of healthcare workers in London, UK, who had nasopharyngeal swab PCR tests and blood samples taken every week. Healthcare workers were enrolled in the week of the UK lockdown, from 23 to 31 March 2020, and were followed every week for up to roughly 16 weeks. On the study overall, not on this receptor specifically: VDJdb matching was skewed toward anti-spike CD8 responses, so virus-specific expansions were likely underestimated and private and CD4 specificities were missed.

Libraries came from 5' RACE. The run used a NextSeq 500. Unique molecular identifiers were attached to individual cDNA molecules in the TCR library protocol so that sequencing error and PCR bias could be corrected. TCR alpha and beta chains were both sequenced, and the abundances of alpha and beta sequences in each sample were closely correlated with each other. The authors' analysis ran thus. Decombinator V4 was used to annotate the V gene, J gene and CDR3 of the TCR sequences. Expanded TCRs were defined as changing significantly between any two time points under a Poisson model with p below 0.0001. TCR abundances were normalised to the total number of TCRs sequenced per sample and expressed as counts per million. TRAV1-2 paired with TRAJ12, TRAJ20 or TRAJ33 defined MAIT TCRs, while TRAV10 paired with TRAJ18 defined iNKT TCRs. VDJdb, accessed on 1 November 2021, was searched for TCRs annotated for CMV, EBV and SARS-CoV-2, and TCRs annotated for more than one antigen were excluded. TCRdb's own reprocessing of the public reads used fastp at Q25 and MiXCR and kept productive beta chains. CDR3 protein duplicates are merged, each entry listing the most common genes and DNA. TCRdb, rather than the study authors, made the V and J calls. This sample is represented by some 45,000 distinct CDR3 sequences; roughly 4.5% of them were singletons. The ten largest clones capture under 6.5% of the sample.

Concerning this clonotype: Its antigen is unknown. Base qualities are not provided; no much larger clone lies one nucleotide away.

The receptor chain draws on TRBV29-1 and TRBJ1-1; 7 central bases correspond to TRBD1. This clonotype was sampled from an adult who was a healthcare worker with PCR-confirmed SARS-CoV-2 infection or an uninfected control (not recorded which). The sample consisted of whole blood. Read as DNA, the sequence is TGCAGCGTTTTTTCAGGGGGAGCTTTCTTT. This codes for CSVFSGGAFF. Where the CDR3 stops, the reference TRBV29-1 and TRBJ1-1 genes take over; the full variable domain is SAVISQKPSRDICQRGTSLTIQCQVDSQVTMMFWYRQQPGQSLTLIATANQGSEATYESGFVIDKFPISRPNLTFSTLTVSNMSPEDSSIYLCSVFSGGAFFGQGTRLTVV.